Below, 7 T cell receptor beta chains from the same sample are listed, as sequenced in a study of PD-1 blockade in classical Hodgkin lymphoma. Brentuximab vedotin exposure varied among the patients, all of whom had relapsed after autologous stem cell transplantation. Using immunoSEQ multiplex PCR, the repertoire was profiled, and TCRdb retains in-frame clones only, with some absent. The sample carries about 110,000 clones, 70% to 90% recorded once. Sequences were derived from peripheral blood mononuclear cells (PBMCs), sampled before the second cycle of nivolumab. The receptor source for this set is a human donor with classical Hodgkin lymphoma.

The CDR3 sequence: CASSTTWRAYEQYF. The DNA for the CDR3 is TGTGCCAGTAGTACCACCTGGAGGGCCTACGAGCAGTACTTC. V usage is TRBV19 and J usage is TRBJ2-7; tentatively, D is TRBD2 (6 bases). Per the germline V gene, CDR1 is LNHDA and CDR2 is SQIVND (reference sequence). The CDR3 covers 14 residues. The germline V and J ends were trimmed by 4 bases and 2 bases, with 12 bases remaining between them. The full variable domain, completed using reference TRBV19 and TRBJ2-7, is DGGITQSPKYLFRKEGQNVTLSCEQNLNHDAMYWYRQDPGQGLRLIYYSQIVNDFQKGDIAEGYSVSREKKESFPLTVTSAQKNPTAFYLCASSTTWRAYEQYFGPGTRLTVT.

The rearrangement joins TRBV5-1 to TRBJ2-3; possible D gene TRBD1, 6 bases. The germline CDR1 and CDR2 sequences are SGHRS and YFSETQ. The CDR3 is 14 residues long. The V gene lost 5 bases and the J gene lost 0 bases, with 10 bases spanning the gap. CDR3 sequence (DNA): TGCGCCAGCAGGCCAGGACAGAGCACAGATACGCAGTATTTT. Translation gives CASRPGQSTDTQYF.

Here the CDR3 reads CAISESGGRGRVYGYTF. CDR3 DNA: TGTGCCATCAGTGAGTCCGGCGGTAGGGGGCGCGTCTATGGCTACACCTTC. V is TRBV10-3 and J is TRBJ1-2; 7 nucleotides align to TRBD1. The length of the CDR3 is 17 residues. CDR1 and CDR2 from the germline V gene are ENHRY and SYGVKD. With 0 bases clipped from V and 4 bases from J, the junction kept 11 bases outside the gene matches.

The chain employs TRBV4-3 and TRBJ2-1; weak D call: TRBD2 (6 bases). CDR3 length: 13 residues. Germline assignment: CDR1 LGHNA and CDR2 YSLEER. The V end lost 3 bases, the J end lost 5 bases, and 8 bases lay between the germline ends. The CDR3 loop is CASSHGRDNEQFF. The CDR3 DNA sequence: TGCGCCAGCAGCCACGGGAGAGACAATGAGCAGTTCTTC.

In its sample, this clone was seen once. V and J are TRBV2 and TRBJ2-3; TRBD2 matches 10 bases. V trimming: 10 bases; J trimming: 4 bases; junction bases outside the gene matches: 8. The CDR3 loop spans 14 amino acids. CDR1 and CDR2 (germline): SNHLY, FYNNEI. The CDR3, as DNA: TGTGCCAACACAAAGCGGGAGGGTCCAGATACGCAGTATTTT. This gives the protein CANTKREGPDTQYF.

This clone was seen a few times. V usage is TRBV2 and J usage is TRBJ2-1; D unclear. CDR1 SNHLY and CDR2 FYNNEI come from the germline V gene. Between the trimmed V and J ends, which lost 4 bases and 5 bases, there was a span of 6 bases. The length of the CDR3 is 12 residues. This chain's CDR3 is CASSGQDNEQFF. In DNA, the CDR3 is TGTGCCAGCAGTGGCCAAGACAATGAGCAGTTCTTC.

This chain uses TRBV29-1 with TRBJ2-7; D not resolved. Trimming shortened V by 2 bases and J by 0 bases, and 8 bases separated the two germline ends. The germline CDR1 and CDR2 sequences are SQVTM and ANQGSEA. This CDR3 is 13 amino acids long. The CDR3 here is CSVETRNSYEQYF. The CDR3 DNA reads TGCAGCGTTGAAACGAGGAACTCCTACGAGCAGTACTTC.